Following are 26 T cell receptor beta chains from one sample sequenced in a study of CD8+CD57+ T cells in acquired aplastic anemia. Whoever was chosen for sequencing had shown CD8+CD57+ cell expansion by flow cytometry. Profiling of TCR beta VDJ combinations and CDR3 sequences used genomic DNA as template. TCRdb passed the reads through MiXCR, listing each CDR3 protein once. The data contain just over 450,000 distinct CDR3 sequences, around 30% of them singletons. Specimen: sorted CD4+, CD8+, or CD8+CD57+ T cells (not recorded which) from PBMCs. Receptor source: a human donor with aplastic anemia.

This clonotype was seen more than once but under ten times. The CDR3 DNA reads TGTGCCAGCAGTTCCCGAATTAAGGGCGCTAACTATGGCTACACCTTC. Translated: CASSSRIKGANYGYTF. The V call is TRBV25-1, the J call TRBJ1-2; no clear D. CDR3 length equals 16 residues. CDR1 and CDR2 from the germline V gene are MGHDK and SYGVNS. V lost 5 bases and J lost 0, with 16 bases in between.

In its sample, this clonotype was seen a few times. V usage is TRBV5-6 and J usage is TRBJ1-6; 9 bases line up with TRBD1. The CDR3 covers 17 residues. Trimming removed 3 bases from V and 0 bases from J; junction bases left unmatched: 4. Germline V gives CDR1 SGHDT, CDR2 YYEEEE. The CDR3 region is CASSWGQGDSYNSPLHF. The CDR3 nucleotides read TGTGCCAGCAGCTGGGGACAGGGAGACTCCTATAATTCACCCCTCCACTTT.

The chain carries TRBV6-1 and TRBJ1-5, with D possibly TRBD1 on 5 matching bases. There are 14 residues in the CDR3. Trimming removed 8 bases from V and 6 bases from J, with 17 bases in between. Per germline, CDR1 MNHNS and CDR2 SASEGT. The CDR3 reads CASAGGINTQPQHF. CDR3 DNA: TGTGCCAGCGCGGGGGGAATCAACACTCAGCCCCAGCATTTT.

Regarding this clonotype: A much larger clonotype is one base distant, so this may be a read error. The rearrangement joins TRBV20-1 to TRBJ2-7; D is possibly TRBD2 (7 bases). V was pared by 6 bases and J by 4 bases, with 19 bases between. Germline V gives CDR1 DFQATT, CDR2 SNEGSKA (reference sequence). The CDR3 loop spans 14 amino acids. Written as DNA, the CDR3 is TGCAGTGCCGCAGGGGCCAGGGAGGGTTACGAGCAGTACTTC. Encoded protein: CSAAGAREGYEQYF.

This clonotype appeared a few times. The junction departs from the called germline gene at one end, perhaps through a read error. The J gene is TRBJ2-7, the V gene TRBV10-1, with D possibly matching TRBD2 (5 bases). The CDR3 consists of 15 residues. Germline V CDR1 and CDR2: WNHNN, SYGVQD (reference sequence). CDR3 region: CASSYRQEATYEQYF. The CDR3, as DNA: TGTGCCAGCAGTTACCGGCAGGAGGCAACCTACGAGCAGTACTTC.

The rearrangement uses TRBV6-1 and TRBJ2-5; no clear D. V was pared by 6 bases and J by 5 bases, with 19 bases between. The CDR3 has 15 amino acids. Germline lookup yields CDR1 MNHNS and CDR2 SASEGT. CDR3 nucleotide sequence: TGTGCCAGCAGACCCCTACCATTGGGCAGTGAGACCCAGTACTTC. It codes for CASRPLPLGSETQYF.

As for this clonotype: The CDR3 carries no conserved terminal phenylalanine or tryptophan, so it likely arises from a read error. No DNA is shown, since the ends of the CDR3 on it are uncertain; the CDR3 is the one TCRdb lists. This chain's CDR3 is CASSYDRGHY. J is TRBJ2-3 and V is TRBV19; the table calls TRBD1, which could not be checked here. The CDR3 sequence runs 10 residues, both termini included. CDR1 LNHDA and CDR2 SQIVND come from the germline V gene (reference sequence).

V is TRBV9 and J is TRBJ2-3; D is possibly TRBD1 (5 bases). The ends were cut back, 0 bases at V and 6 bases at J, with 14 bases in the middle. Germline loops: CDR1 SGDLS, CDR2 YYNGEE. CDR3 length equals 15 residues. CDR3 region: CASSVVTGPGDTQYF. The CDR3 DNA is TGTGCCAGCAGCGTAGTCACAGGCCCAGGGGATACGCAGTATTTT.

This clonotype was seen a handful of times. This chain uses TRBV24-1 with TRBJ1-2, with D possibly being TRBD1 (5 bases). CDR3 length: 14 residues. Germline V gene data show CDR1 as KGHDR and CDR2 as SFDVKD. Deletions cut 1 base from V and 8 bases from J, with 13 bases between. The CDR3 protein is CATSDFQGIRGYTF. The CDR3 bases are TGTGCCACCAGTGATTTCCAGGGTATCCGCGGCTACACCTTC.

The chain has TRBV29-1 and TRBJ1-2; 8 bases align to TRBD1. Germline assignment: CDR1 SQVTM and CDR2 ANQGSEA. This CDR3 is built from 13 residues. The V gene end was trimmed by 1 base and the J gene end by 4 bases; junction bases not matched to a gene: 2. The CDR3 loop reads CSVEGTGSYGYTF. CDR3 DNA: TGCAGCGTTGAAGGGACAGGGAGCTATGGCTACACCTTC.

This clonotype was seen repeatedly, ten times or more. This chain uses TRBV29-1 with TRBJ2-6; D is unclear. CDR3 length: 13 amino acids. Trimming removed 5 bases from V and 3 bases from J, with 8 bases in between. CDR1 is SQVTM, CDR2 ANQGSEA, per germline. CDR3 DNA sequence: TGCAGCGTTCGAATAGGTGGGGCCAACGTCCTGACTTTC. Translation: CSVRIGGANVLTF. Drawing the rest from reference TRBV29-1 and TRBJ2-6, the complete variable domain is SAVISQKPSRDICQRGTSLTIQCQVDSQVTMMFWYRQQPGQSLTLIATANQGSEATYESGFVIDKFPISRPNLTFSTLTVSNMSPEDSSIYLCSVRIGGANVLTFGAGSRLTVL.

With regard to this clonotype: One base away lies a much larger clone, so this may be a sequencing read error. The rearrangement links TRBV7-6 to TRBJ2-1, with 13 bases fitting TRBD2. Looked up from germline, CDR1 is SGHVS and CDR2 is FNYEAQ. The V and J ends lost 3 bases and 6 bases, in that order; junction bases with no gene match: 8. The CDR3 has 17 residues. DNA for the CDR3: TGTGCCAGCAGCTTGGGGACTAGCGGGATCCACTGCAATGAGCAGTTCTTC. Translation gives CASSLGTSGIHCNEQFF.

This clonotype has more than one count but fewer than ten. This CDR3 reads CASSLNRESYYGYTF. The CDR3 nucleotides are TGTGCCAGCAGTTTAAACAGGGAATCGTACTATGGCTACACCTTC. The rearrangement links TRBV27 to TRBJ1-2; D is possibly TRBD1 (6 bases). Germline assignment: CDR1 MNHEY and CDR2 SMNVEV (reference sequence). The germline V and J ends were trimmed by 2 bases and 3 bases, with 13 bases remaining between them. The CDR3 is 15 residues long.

This clonotype has a handful of counts. This chain links TRBV7-9 with TRBJ2-7; TRBD2 agrees at 9 bases. This CDR3 has 15 amino acids. Germline assignment: CDR1 SEHNR and CDR2 FQNEAQ (reference sequence). After removal of 2 bases from V and 4 bases from J, the junction contained 6 bases not matched to a gene. The CDR3 region is CASSLYAGGEYEQYF. In nucleotides, the CDR3 is TGTGCCAGCAGCTTATATGCGGGGGGGGAGTACGAGCAGTACTTC. Full variable domain (remainder filled in from reference TRBV7-9 and TRBJ2-7): DTGVSQNPRHKITKRGQNVTFRCDPISEHNRLYWYRQTLGQGPEFLTYFQNEAQLEKSRLLSDRFSAERPKGSFSTLEIQRTEQGDSAMYLCASSLYAGGEYEQYFGPGTRLTVT.

This clonotype has ten or more counts. J is TRBJ1-1 and V is TRBV20-1, with no clear D. The CDR3 loop spans 13 amino acids. Trimming removed 6 bases from V and 2 bases from J, with 13 bases in between. Per the germline V gene, CDR1 is DFQATT and CDR2 is SNEGSKA (reference sequence). The CDR3 reads CSALPDANTEAFF. The CDR3 nucleotides are TGCAGTGCCCTGCCTGACGCCAACACTGAAGCTTTCTTT.

This clonotype was seen a few times. This chain uses TRBV7-9 with TRBJ2-1; D ambiguous. CDR1 is SEHNR, CDR2 FQNEAQ, per germline (reference sequence). Trimming removed 5 bases from V and 6 bases from J, with 11 bases in between. The length of the CDR3 is 13 residues. CDR3 sequence reads: CASSPPPINEQFF. The DNA for the CDR3 is TGTGCCAGCAGCCCCCCACCGATCAATGAGCAGTTCTTC. The full variable domain, rest sourced from reference TRBV7-9 and TRBJ2-1, is DTGVSQNPRHKITKRGQNVTFRCDPISEHNRLYWYRQTLGQGPEFLTYFQNEAQLEKSRLLSDRFSAERPKGSFSTLEIQRTEQGDSAMYLCASSPPPINEQFFGPGTRLTVL.

The V and J genes are TRBV30 and TRBJ2-7, with a weak D call TRBD1 (6 bases). There are 15 residues in the CDR3. Trimming pared 3 bases from V and 5 bases from J, leaving 20 bases between. Germline V gives CDR1 GTSNPN, CDR2 SVGIG (reference sequence). As DNA, the CDR3 is TGTGCCTGGAGCGACAGGCCGGACCGCTCAAACGAGCAGTACTTC. Its translation: CAWSDRPDRSNEQYF.

The chain joins TRBV7-2 to TRBJ2-7; perhaps TRBD2 as D (5 bases). The CDR3 contains 14 residues. Per germline, CDR1 SGHTA and CDR2 FQGNSA. The germline V and J ends were trimmed by 6 bases and 6 bases, with 18 bases remaining between them. CDR3 region: CASSKQSGRGEQYF. CDR3 nucleotides: TGTGCCAGCAGTAAACAGAGTGGGAGAGGCGAGCAGTACTTC.

The chain has TRBV5-4 and TRBJ1-2; TRBD1 matches 8 bases. J lost 7 bases, V lost 4 bases, and 9 bases had no gene match. The V gene's germline CDR1 is SGHNT and CDR2 YYREEE (reference sequence). This CDR3 is built from 14 residues. This CDR3 is CASSITRTGPGYTF. In DNA, the CDR3 is TGTGCCAGCAGCATTACCAGGACAGGGCCTGGCTACACCTTC.

This chain joins TRBV25-1 and TRBJ1-1, with 7 bases that match TRBD1. This CDR3 contains 15 residues. Germline V gives CDR1 MGHDK, CDR2 SYGVNS. Trimming removed 2 bases from V and 5 bases from J; junction bases left unmatched: 8. The CDR3 DNA follows: TGTGCCAGCAGTGAACCGGGACAGCGAGAGACTGAAGCTTTCTTT. This gives the protein CASSEPGQRETEAFF.

The chain has TRBV29-1 and TRBJ2-3; TRBD1 or TRBD2 may be the D gene (5 bases each). The germline V and J ends were trimmed by 6 bases and 2 bases, with 12 bases remaining between them. Germline V lookup: CDR1 SQVTM, CDR2 ANQGSEA. This CDR3 comprises 13 residues. As DNA, the CDR3 is TGCAGCGTGGGACGGACACTCACAGATACGCAGTATTTT. Translated: CSVGRTLTDTQYF.

Only a few counts were recorded for this clonotype. The chain links TRBV6-1 to TRBJ2-7, with no clear D. The CDR3 extends over 13 amino acids. V dropped 7 bases and J dropped 0 bases, with 10 bases sitting between them. Per the germline V gene, CDR1 is MNHNS and CDR2 is SASEGT. The CDR3 loop is CASNLAHSYEQYF. The DNA for the CDR3 is TGTGCCAGCAACCTCGCTCACTCCTACGAGCAGTACTTC.

This chain connects TRBV20-1 to TRBJ1-1; unclear D gene. The V end lost 0 bases, the J end lost 3 bases, and 17 bases lay between the germline ends. This CDR3 is built from 16 residues. CDR1 DFQATT and CDR2 SNEGSKA come from the germline V gene (reference sequence). CDR3 residues: CSARDPPKGTYTEAFF. The DNA for the CDR3 is TGCAGTGCTAGAGACCCCCCCAAGGGTACGTACACTGAAGCTTTCTTT.

This clonotype has only one observation. The genes are TRBV29-1 and TRBJ1-2; the D gene is possibly TRBD1 (6 bases). Germline V gene sequence: CDR1 SQVTM, CDR2 ANQGSEA. Deletions cut 8 bases from V and 3 bases from J, with 13 bases between. CDR3 length: 12 residues. This CDR3 reads CSQGTLHYGYTF. The CDR3 coding sequence is TGCAGCCAAGGGACATTGCACTATGGCTACACCTTC.

This clonotype was seen a single time. At one end the junction does not follow the germline gene, possibly because of a read error. This chain uses TRBV12-3 or TRBV12-4 with TRBJ1-5; unclear D gene. This CDR3 contains 8 residues. CDR3 sequence reads: CASSSEPF. The CDR3 DNA sequence: TGTGCCAGCAGTTCAGAACCTTTT.

This sequence joins TRBV27 and TRBJ1-6; 7 bases map to TRBD1. CDR3 length: 16 amino acids. Germline V gene sequence: CDR1 MNHEY, CDR2 SMNVEV (reference sequence). The V and J ends lost 6 bases and 2 bases, in that order; junction bases with no gene match: 7. CDR3 region: CASRYTGDPYNSPLHF. DNA for the CDR3: TGTGCCAGCAGGTATACAGGGGACCCCTATAATTCACCCCTCCACTTT.